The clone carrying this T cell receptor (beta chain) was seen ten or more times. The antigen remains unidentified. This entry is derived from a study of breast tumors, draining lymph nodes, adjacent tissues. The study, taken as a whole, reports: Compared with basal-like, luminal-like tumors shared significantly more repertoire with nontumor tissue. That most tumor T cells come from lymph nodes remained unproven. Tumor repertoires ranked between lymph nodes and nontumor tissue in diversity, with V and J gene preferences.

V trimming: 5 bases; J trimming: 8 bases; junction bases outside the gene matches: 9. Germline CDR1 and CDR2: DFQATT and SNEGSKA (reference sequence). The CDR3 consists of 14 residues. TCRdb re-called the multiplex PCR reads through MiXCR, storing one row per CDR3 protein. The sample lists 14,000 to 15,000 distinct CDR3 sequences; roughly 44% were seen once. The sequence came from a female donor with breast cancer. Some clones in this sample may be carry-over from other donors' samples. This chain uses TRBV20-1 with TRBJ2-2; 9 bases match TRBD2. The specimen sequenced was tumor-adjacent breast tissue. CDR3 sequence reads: CSAGLSGSEGELFF. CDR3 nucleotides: TGCAGTGCTGGACTTAGCGGGAGCGAGGGGGAGCTGTTTTTT.